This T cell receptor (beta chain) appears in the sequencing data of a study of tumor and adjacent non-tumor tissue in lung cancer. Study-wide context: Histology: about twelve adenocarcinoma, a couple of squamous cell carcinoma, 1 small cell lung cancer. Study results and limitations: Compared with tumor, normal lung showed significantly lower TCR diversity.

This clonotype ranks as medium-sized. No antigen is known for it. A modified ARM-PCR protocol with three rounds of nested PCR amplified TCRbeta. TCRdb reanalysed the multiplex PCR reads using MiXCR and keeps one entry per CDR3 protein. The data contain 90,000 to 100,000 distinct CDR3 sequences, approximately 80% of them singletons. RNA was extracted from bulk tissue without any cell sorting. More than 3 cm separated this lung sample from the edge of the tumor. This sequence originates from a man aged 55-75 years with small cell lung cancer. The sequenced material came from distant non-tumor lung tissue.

For the CDR3, the DNA is TGTGCCAGCAGTTTCCCGGGACAACGCGCCGCGGGCAATGAGCAGTTCTTC. As protein: CASSFPGQRAAGNEQFF. The chain couples TRBV6-6 to TRBJ2-1; a possible D gene is TRBD1 (6 bases). The germline V and J ends were trimmed by 4 bases and 6 bases, with 22 bases remaining between them. The CDR3 runs to 17 residues. The germline gives CDR1 MNHNY, CDR2 SVGAGI (reference sequence).